This is a list of T cell receptor beta chains from one sample in a study of metastatic and nonmetastatic thyroid tumors. TCRdb reassembled clones from the PCR reads with MiXCR. The repertoire consists of around 20,000 clones, with approximately 22% occurring once and the leading ten covering about 7.5%. Sequencing was done on a sample of adjacent normal tissue. The receptor set was obtained from a female donor with papillary thyroid cancer or a benign thyroid nodule (not recorded which). Some clones in this sample may be carry-over from other donors' samples. Each CDR3 is given with its conserved first and last residue. The D gene is left open where the match is weak. A clone size is listed for some rows: how often the clone was seen (once, few, many), or a class if it is expanded.

cdr3_length | d_call | clone_size | j_call | v_call | cdr3_nt | cdr3_aa
14 | TRBD2 | medium-sized | TRBJ2-7 | TRBV27 | TGTGCCAGCAGTCCACTAGCGGGAGCCTACGAGCAGTACTTC | CASSPLAGAYEQYF
16 | . | few | TRBJ2-5 | TRBV11-3 | TGTGCCAGCAGCTGGGTAGCGGAGCGGAGACAAGAGACCCAGTACTTC | CASSWVAERRQETQYF
12 | . | . | TRBJ1-1 | TRBV4-1 | TGCGCCAGCAGCCAAGATCAATCCCCCGCTTTCTTT | CASSQDQSPAFF
16 | . | few | TRBJ2-2 | TRBV24-1 | TGTGCCACCAGTGATCTAGAAGGGAGGAACACCGGGGAGCTGTTTTTT | CATSDLEGRNTGELFF
13 | . | few | TRBJ2-7 | TRBV7-8 | TGTGCCAGCAGCGCGATGACTAGTTCCGAGCAGTACTTC | CASSAMTSSEQYF
14 | . | few | TRBJ2-1 | TRBV6-2/TRBV6-3 | TGTGCCAGCAGTTACTCGATGAGGGAACACGAGCAGTTCTTC | CASSYSMREHEQFF
15 | . | few | TRBJ2-7 | TRBV7-2 | TGTGCCAGCAGCTTAGCCCCCGGGTCAGGGCGCGAGCAGTACTTC | CASSLAPGSGREQYF
13 | . | . | TRBJ2-7 | TRBV30 | TGTGCCTGGAGTCGAGGGGGAGGGTACGAGCAGTACTTC | CAWSRGGGYEQYF
16 | . | once | TRBJ2-6 | TRBV11-2 | TGTGCCAGCCGGGGACATGGGGCGCGGGGGGCCAACGTCCTGACTTTC | CASRGHGARGANVLTF
13 | TRBD2 | few | TRBJ2-7 | TRBV20-1 | TGCAGTGCTAGAGGACTAGCGGGGGACGAGCAGTACTTC | CSARGLAGDEQYF
15 | TRBD2 | . | TRBJ2-3 | TRBV20-1 | TGCAGTGCTAGATACGGGACTAGCGGGAGGGATACGCAGTATTTT | CSARYGTSGRDTQYF
15 | TRBD1 | . | TRBJ1-2 | TRBV4-2 | TGTGCCAGCAGCCAAGACCCAGGGGGCAGCTATGGCTACACCTTC | CASSQDPGGSYGYTF
17 | . | . | TRBJ2-1 | TRBV29-1 | TGCAGCGTTGAAGATTCACTCCTAGGGGAGGCCCTCAATGAGCAGTTCTTC | CSVEDSLLGEALNEQFF
14 | TRBD1 | many | TRBJ1-1 | TRBV5-4 | TGTGCCAGCAGCTTTAGAGGGGGCGACACTGAAGCTTTCTTT | CASSFRGGDTEAFF
18 | . | . | TRBJ1-3 | TRBV11-1 | TGTGCCAGCAGCTTGGAACCGGGAAAGGGTAGCTCTGGAAACACCATTTATTTT | CASSLEPGKGSSGNTIYF
11 | . | few | TRBJ1-1 | TRBV20-1 | TGCAGTGCTAGAGATGTGGGTGAAGCTTTCTTT | CSARDVGEAFF
19 | TRBD1 | medium-sized | TRBJ2-2 | TRBV12-3/TRBV12-4 | TGTGCCAGCAGTTTCCAATCGGGACAGGCGTTCGCGAACACCGGGGAGCTGTTTTTT | CASSFQSGQAFANTGELFF
14 | . | medium-sized | TRBJ1-1 | TRBV5-1 | TGCGCCAGCAGCATAAGTCTCCCCAGTACTGAAGCTTTCTTT | CASSISLPSTEAFF
12 | . | . | TRBJ1-1 | TRBV5-5 | TGTGCCAGCAGCTCGTCGGGGAACTCCGCTTTCTTT | CASSSSGNSAFF
15 | . | . | TRBJ1-5 | TRBV7-8 | TGTGCCAGCAGCCCTCCCGGAGTGGGTGATCAGCCCCAGCATTTT | CASSPPGVGDQPQHF
14 | TRBD1 | . | TRBJ2-1 | TRBV30 | TGTGCCTGGACCGGGACAGGGTACTACAATGAGCAGTTCTTC | CAWTGTGYYNEQFF
12 | . | many | TRBJ1-1 | TRBV18 | TGTGCCAGCTCTCCGAGGACAGACGAAGCTTTCTTT | CASSPRTDEAFF
11 | . | few | TRBJ1-1 | TRBV30 | TGTGCCTGGAATAGGGACACTGAAGCTTTCTTT | CAWNRDTEAFF
12 | . | . | TRBJ2-2 | TRBV20-1 | TGCAGTGTCCAGCCGGCAGCCGGGGAGCTGTTTTTT | CSVQPAAGELFF
13 | . | few | TRBJ1-3 | TRBV10-3 | TGTGCCATCAGTGAAAGTCAGGGAAACACCATATATTTT | CAISESQGNTIYF
11 | . | few | TRBJ1-1 | TRBV12-3/TRBV12-4 | TGTGCCAGCAGTTATGCCCGAGTGACTTTCTTT | CASSYARVTFF
16 | TRBD2 | medium-sized | TRBJ2-7 | TRBV20-1 | TGCAGTGCTCGCGGATCTAGCGGGGCTAGCTCCTACGAGCAGTACTTC | CSARGSSGASSYEQYF
14 | TRBD1 | medium-sized | TRBJ1-1 | TRBV6-1 | TGTGCCAGCAGTTCGCCAGGGGGGAACACTGAAGCTTTCTTT | CASSSPGGNTEAFF
17 | . | . | TRBJ1-3 | TRBV5-1 | TGCGCCGGCAGCTTGACGTCCTCTCTCTCCTCTGGAAACACCATATATTTT | CAGSLTSSLSSGNTIYF